Presented here are 14 T cell receptor beta chains from one specimen sequenced in a study of cytomegalovirus exposure and HLA in healthy donors. A multiplex PCR was run with 60 Vbeta primers and 13 Jbeta primers. The repertoire was sequenced with immunoSEQ multiplex PCR; TCRdb's copy has only in-frame clones and lacks some. Its clone listing holds some 150,000 clones. The sample consisted of PBMCs. The receptor set was obtained from a woman aged 18-30 years in good health and CMV-seronegative.

This chain uses TRBV4-1 with TRBJ1-4; D is unresolved. CDR1 MGHRA and CDR2 YSYEKL come from the germline V gene. V gave up 3 bases and J gave up 4 bases, with 12 bases separating them. The CDR3 runs to 15 residues. As DNA, the CDR3 is TGCGCCAGCAGCCACTCGGGGTATCTTAATGAAAAACTGTTTTTT. It codes for CASSHSGYLNEKLFF.

V gene TRBV28 combines with J gene TRBJ2-7, with D possibly TRBD1 on 7 matching bases. The CDR3 spans 12 residues. Germline assignment: CDR1 MDHEN and CDR2 SYDVKM. V shed 3 bases and J shed 6 bases, with 9 bases lying between them. The CDR3 sequence: CASSFRGAEQYF. The DNA for the CDR3 is TGTGCCAGCAGTTTCAGGGGGGCCGAGCAGTACTTC.

CDR3 DNA sequence: TGTGCCAGCAGCTTAGGCACTAGCCCGTCAGATACGCAGTATTTT. Its translation: CASSLGTSPSDTQYF. The chain joins TRBV7-2 to TRBJ2-3; D is perhaps TRBD2 (6 bases). Germline lookup yields CDR1 SGHTA and CDR2 FQGNSA. Trimming left V 1 base short and J 4 bases short, with 12 bases between. This CDR3 spans 15 amino acids.

The CDR3 DNA follows: TGTGCCAGCAGTTACTCGTCCAACGGGGGGCAGCCCCAGCATTTT. This codes for CASSYSSNGGQPQHF. This chain uses TRBV6-5 with TRBJ1-5; D possibly corresponds to TRBD1 (5 bases). The V gene's germline CDR1 is MNHEY and CDR2 SVGAGI. V was trimmed by 0 bases and J by 7 bases, leaving 13 bases between them. This CDR3 comprises 15 residues.

The chain uses TRBV27 and TRBJ1-3; the D is unclear. V was shortened by 6 bases and J by 0 bases, with 9 bases between the two germline ends. CDR3 length equals 14 residues. CDR1 is MNHEY, CDR2 SMNVEV, per germline (reference sequence). CDR3 protein: CASSVSYSGNTIYF. The DNA of the CDR3 is TGTGCCAGCAGCGTCTCTTACTCTGGAAACACCATATATTTT.

The chain is built from TRBV5-6 and TRBJ2-5; TRBD1 matches at 10 bases. CDR1 and CDR2 from the germline V gene are SGHDT and YYEEEE. The CDR3 runs to 16 residues. The V gene end was trimmed by 4 bases and the J gene end by 2 bases; junction bases not matched to a gene: 8. This CDR3 is CASSTPTGQGQETQYF. The CDR3 DNA sequence: TGTGCCAGCAGCACACCCACGGGACAGGGGCAAGAGACCCAGTACTTC.

This chain joins TRBV18 and TRBJ1-5, with TRBD1 matching 9 bases. This CDR3 region has 14 residues. Germline CDR1 and CDR2: KGHSH and LQKENI. The V segment lost 4 bases and the J segment 9 bases; nucleotides outside the gene matches: 7. The CDR3 region is CASSLRDRVGPQHF. For the CDR3, the DNA is TGTGCCAGCTCACTCCGGGACAGGGTAGGGCCCCAGCATTTT. Supplemented by reference TRBV18 and TRBJ1-5, the full variable domain reads NAGVMQNPRHLVRRRGQEARLRCSPMKGHSHVYWYRQLPEEGLKFMVYLQKENIIDESGMPKERFSAEFPKEGPSILRIQQVVRGDSAAYFCASSLRDRVGPQHFGDGTRLSIL.

The chain recombines TRBV12-5 with TRBJ2-1; D perhaps matches TRBD1 (6 bases). The CDR3 spans 17 residues. CDR1 and CDR2 from the germline V gene are LGHNT and FRNRAP. The V end was cut by 0 bases, the J end by 5 bases, with 17 bases between. Written as DNA, the CDR3 is TGTGCTAGTGGTTTGGTACGAACAGGGCCTGCGGACAATGAGCAGTTCTTC. Its protein is CASGLVRTGPADNEQFF. Looking up the rest from reference TRBV12-5 and TRBJ2-1 gives the full variable domain: DARVTQTPRHKVTEMGQEVTMRCQPILGHNTVFWYRQTMMQGLELLAYFRNRAPLDDSGMPKDRFSAEMPDATLATLKIQPSEPRDSAVYFCASGLVRTGPADNEQFFGPGTRLTVL.

The rearrangement links TRBV12-5 to TRBJ1-1; the match to TRBD1 covers 7 bases. J was trimmed by 1 base and V by 3 bases; bases with no gene match: 5. CDR1 is LGHNT and CDR2 is FRNRAP in the germline V gene. The CDR3 runs to 15 residues. CDR3 amino acids: CASGFDRARNTEAFF. CDR3 in DNA: TGTGCTAGTGGTTTCGACAGGGCAAGGAACACTGAAGCTTTCTTT.

Concerning this clone itself: At one of its ends the junction is not consistent with the germline gene, which may arise from a read error. The same CDR3 arises from other DNA sequences in this sample as well. This chain connects TRBV7-3 to TRBJ2-3; 10 nucleotides line up with TRBD2. This CDR3 is 17 amino acids long. CDR1 SGHTA and CDR2 FQGTGA come from the germline V gene. CDR3 protein: CASSPQFLAGATDTQYF. CDR3 DNA sequence: TGTGCCAGCAGCCCGCAATTTCTAGCGGGAGCTACAGACACGCAGTATTTT.

This chain connects TRBV4-2 to TRBJ2-7; TRBD1 agrees at 9 bases. The trim removed 1 base at V and 4 bases at J, leaving 2 bases unmatched. Per germline, CDR1 LGHNA and CDR2 YNFKEQ. This CDR3 has 14 residues. CDR3 sequence: CASSQGGQGYEQYV. Here the CDR3 DNA reads TGTGCCAGCAGCCAAGGTGGACAGGGGTACGAGCAGTACGTC.

The rearrangement links TRBV10-3 to TRBJ1-5; D is ambiguous. The CDR3 is 16 amino acids. The germline V and J ends were trimmed by 3 bases and 2 bases, with 14 bases remaining between them. Germline V lookup: CDR1 ENHRY, CDR2 SYGVKD. CDR3 in amino acids: CAISELGPRGNQPQHF. The CDR3 DNA follows: TGTGCCATCAGTGAACTCGGTCCGAGGGGCAATCAGCCCCAGCATTTT.

The V call is TRBV6-6, the J call TRBJ2-7, with D perhaps matching TRBD2 (5 bases). The CDR3 is made up of 13 amino acids. Looked up from germline, CDR1 is MNHNY and CDR2 is SVGAGI (reference sequence). Trimming stripped 0 bases from V and 4 bases from J, with 7 bases between. DNA of the CDR3: TGTGCCAGCAGTTACTCCCGCGGGTACGAGCAGTACGTC. This codes for CASSYSRGYEQYV.

The chain has TRBV10-3 and TRBJ2-5; no firm D call. Germline CDR1 and CDR2: ENHRY and SYGVKD. The CDR3 has 13 residues. The V end was cut by 3 bases, the J end by 5 bases, with 10 bases between. The CDR3 DNA reads as TGTGCCATCAGTGAAGCCCCGTCGGAGACCCAGTACTTC. This codes for CAISEAPSETQYF.